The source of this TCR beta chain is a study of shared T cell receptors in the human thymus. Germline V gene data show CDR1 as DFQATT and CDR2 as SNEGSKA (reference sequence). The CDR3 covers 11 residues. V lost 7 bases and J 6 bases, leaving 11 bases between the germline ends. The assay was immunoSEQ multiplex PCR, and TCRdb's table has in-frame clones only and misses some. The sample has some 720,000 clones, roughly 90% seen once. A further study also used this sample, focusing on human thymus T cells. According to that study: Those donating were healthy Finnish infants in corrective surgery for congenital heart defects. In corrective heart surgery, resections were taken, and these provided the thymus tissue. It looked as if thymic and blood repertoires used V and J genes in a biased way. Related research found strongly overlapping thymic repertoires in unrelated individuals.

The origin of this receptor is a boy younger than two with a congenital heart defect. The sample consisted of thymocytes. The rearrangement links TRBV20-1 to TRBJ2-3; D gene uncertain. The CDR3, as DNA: TGCAGTGTGGCCGCCAGGGATACGCAGTATTTT. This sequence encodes CSVAARDTQYF.